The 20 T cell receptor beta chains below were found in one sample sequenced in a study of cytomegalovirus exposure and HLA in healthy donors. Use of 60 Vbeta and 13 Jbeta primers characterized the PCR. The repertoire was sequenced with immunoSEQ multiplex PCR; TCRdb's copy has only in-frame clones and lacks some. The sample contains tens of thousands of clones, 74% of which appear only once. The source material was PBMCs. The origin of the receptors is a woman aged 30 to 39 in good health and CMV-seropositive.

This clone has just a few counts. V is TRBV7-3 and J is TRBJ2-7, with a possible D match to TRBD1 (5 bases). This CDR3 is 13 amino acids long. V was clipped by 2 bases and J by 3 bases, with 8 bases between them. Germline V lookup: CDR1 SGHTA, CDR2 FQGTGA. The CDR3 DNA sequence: TGTGCCAGCAGCTTAGAGCAGGGCTACGAGCAGTACTTC. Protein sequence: CASSLEQGYEQYF. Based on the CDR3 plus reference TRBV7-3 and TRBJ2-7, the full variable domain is GAGVSQTPSNKVTEKGKYVELRCDPISGHTALYWYRQSLGQGPEFLIYFQGTGAADDSGLPNDRFFAVRPEGSVSTLKIQRTERGDSAVYLCASSLEQGYEQYFGPGTRLTVT.

This CDR3 reads CAWSAPGLAGTNEQFF. CDR3 coding DNA: TGTGCCTGGAGTGCTCCGGGACTAGCGGGAACCAATGAGCAGTTCTTC. V is TRBV30 and J is TRBJ2-1, with 13 bases fitting TRBD2. This CDR3 comprises 16 residues. The trim removed 1 base at V and 6 bases at J, leaving 6 bases unmatched. CDR1 is GTSNPN and CDR2 is SVGIG in the germline V gene (reference sequence).

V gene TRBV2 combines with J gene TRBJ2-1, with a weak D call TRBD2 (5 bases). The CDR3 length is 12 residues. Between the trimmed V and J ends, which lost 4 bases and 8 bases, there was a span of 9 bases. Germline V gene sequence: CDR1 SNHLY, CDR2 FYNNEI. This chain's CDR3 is CASSVRAYEQFF. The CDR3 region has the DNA TGTGCCAGCAGTGTGCGGGCTTATGAGCAGTTCTTC. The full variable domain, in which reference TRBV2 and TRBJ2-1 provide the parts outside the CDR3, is EPEVTQTPSHQVTQMGQEVILRCVPISNHLYFYWYRQILGQKVEFLVSFYNNEISEKSEIFDDQFSVERPDGSNFTLKIRSTKLEDSAMYFCASSVRAYEQFFGPGTRLTVL.

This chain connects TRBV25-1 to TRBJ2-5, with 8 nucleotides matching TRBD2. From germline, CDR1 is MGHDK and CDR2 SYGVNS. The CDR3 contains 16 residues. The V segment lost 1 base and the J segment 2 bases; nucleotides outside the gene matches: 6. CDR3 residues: CASSEFKASGQETQYF. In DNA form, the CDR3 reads TGTGCCAGCAGTGAATTTAAGGCTAGCGGGCAAGAGACCCAGTACTTC.

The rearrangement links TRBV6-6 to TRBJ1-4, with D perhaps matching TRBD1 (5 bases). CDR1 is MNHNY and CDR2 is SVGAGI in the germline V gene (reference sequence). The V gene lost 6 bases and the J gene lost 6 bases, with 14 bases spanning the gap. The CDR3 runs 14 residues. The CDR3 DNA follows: TGTGCCAGCAGCCCCGACAGATTCGATGAAAAACTGTTTTTT. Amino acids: CASSPDRFDEKLFF.

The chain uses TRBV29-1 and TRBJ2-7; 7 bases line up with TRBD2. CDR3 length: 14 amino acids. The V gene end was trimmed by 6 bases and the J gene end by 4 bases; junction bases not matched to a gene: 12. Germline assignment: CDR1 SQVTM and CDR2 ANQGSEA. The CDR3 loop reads CSVDGLDGSYEQYF. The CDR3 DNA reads TGCAGCGTCGACGGACTAGATGGGTCGTACGAGCAGTACTTC.

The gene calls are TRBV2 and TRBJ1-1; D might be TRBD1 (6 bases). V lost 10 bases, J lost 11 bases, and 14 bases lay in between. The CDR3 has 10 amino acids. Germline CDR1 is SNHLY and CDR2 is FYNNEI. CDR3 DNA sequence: TGTGCCATCCCACAGGGAAATGCTTTCTTT. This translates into CAIPQGNAFF.

CDR3 nucleotide sequence: TGTGCCTGGAGTGTAGGGGCGTACGAGCAGTACTTC. As protein: CAWSVGAYEQYF. The chain has TRBV30 and TRBJ2-7; TRBD1 might be the D (5 bases). Germline CDR1 GTSNPN, CDR2 SVGIG (reference sequence). V shed 0 bases and J shed 4 bases, with 7 bases lying between them. The CDR3 is 12 residues long.

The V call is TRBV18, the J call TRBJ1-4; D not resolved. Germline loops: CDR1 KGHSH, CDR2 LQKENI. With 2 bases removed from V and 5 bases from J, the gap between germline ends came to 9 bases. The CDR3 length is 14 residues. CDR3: CASSPGLPNEKLFF. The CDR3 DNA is TGTGCCAGCTCACCAGGGCTTCCCAATGAAAAACTGTTTTTT.

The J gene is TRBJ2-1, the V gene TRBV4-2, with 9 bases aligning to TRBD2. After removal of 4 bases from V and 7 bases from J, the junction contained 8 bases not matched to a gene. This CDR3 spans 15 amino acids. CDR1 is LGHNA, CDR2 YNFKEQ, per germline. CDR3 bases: TGTGCCAGCAGCCTTTTCTTAGCGGGGGAAAATGAGCAGTTCTTC. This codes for CASSLFLAGENEQFF.

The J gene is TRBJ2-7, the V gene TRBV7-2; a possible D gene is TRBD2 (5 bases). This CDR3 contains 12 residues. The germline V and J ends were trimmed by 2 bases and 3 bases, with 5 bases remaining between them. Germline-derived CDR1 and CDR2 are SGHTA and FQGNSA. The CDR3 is CASSLSGYEQYF. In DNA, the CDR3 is TGTGCCAGCAGCTTAAGCGGCTACGAGCAGTACTTC.

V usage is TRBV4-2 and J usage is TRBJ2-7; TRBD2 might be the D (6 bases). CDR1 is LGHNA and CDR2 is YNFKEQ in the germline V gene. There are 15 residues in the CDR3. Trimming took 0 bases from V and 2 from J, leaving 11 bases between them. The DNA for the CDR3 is TGTGCCAGCAGCCAAGAGAAGCGGACTACCTACGAGCAGTACTTC. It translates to CASSQEKRTTYEQYF.

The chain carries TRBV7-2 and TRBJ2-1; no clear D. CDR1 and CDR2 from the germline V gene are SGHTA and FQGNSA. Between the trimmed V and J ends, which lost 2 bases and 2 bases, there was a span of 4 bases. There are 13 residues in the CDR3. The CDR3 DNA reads TGTGCCAGCAGCTTACAGGCCTACAATGAGCAGTTCTTC. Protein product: CASSLQAYNEQFF.

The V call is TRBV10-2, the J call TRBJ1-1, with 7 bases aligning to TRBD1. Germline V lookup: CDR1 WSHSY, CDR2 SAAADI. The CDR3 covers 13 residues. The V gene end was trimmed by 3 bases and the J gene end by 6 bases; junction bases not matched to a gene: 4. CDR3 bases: TGCGCCAGCAGTGACAACAGGGGCGCTGAAGCTTTCTTT. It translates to CASSDNRGAEAFF.

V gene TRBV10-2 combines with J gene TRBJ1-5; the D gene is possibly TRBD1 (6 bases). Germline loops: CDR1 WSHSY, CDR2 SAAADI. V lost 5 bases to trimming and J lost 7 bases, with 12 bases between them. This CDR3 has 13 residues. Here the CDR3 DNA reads TGCGCCAGCAGTCCAGGGGTGCGGCAGCCCCAGCATTTT. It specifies CASSPGVRQPQHF.

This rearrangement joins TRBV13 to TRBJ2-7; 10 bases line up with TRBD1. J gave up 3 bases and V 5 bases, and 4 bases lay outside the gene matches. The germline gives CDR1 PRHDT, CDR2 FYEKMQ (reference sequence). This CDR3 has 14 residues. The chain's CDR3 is CASSPWDRGYEQYF. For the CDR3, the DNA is TGTGCCAGCAGCCCTTGGGACAGGGGCTACGAGCAGTACTTC.

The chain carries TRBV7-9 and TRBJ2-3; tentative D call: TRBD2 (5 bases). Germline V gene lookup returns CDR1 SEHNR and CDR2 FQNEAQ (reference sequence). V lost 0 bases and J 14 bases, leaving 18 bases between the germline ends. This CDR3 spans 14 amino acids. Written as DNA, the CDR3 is TGTGCCAGCAGCTTAGCAGTCGGGAAGGCGTTACGGTATTTT. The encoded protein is CASSLAVGKALRYF.

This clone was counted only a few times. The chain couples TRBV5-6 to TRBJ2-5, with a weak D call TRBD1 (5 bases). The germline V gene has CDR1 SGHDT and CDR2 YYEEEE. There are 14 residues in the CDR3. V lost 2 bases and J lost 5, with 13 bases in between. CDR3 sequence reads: CASSFKGATETQYF. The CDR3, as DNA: TGTGCCAGCAGCTTTAAAGGGGCCACGGAGACCCAGTACTTC.

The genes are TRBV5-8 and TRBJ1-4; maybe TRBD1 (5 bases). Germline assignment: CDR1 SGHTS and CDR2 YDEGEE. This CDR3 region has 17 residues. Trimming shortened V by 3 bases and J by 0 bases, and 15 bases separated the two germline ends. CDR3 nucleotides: TGTGCCAGCAGCTGGGGGACTGGACAAACAACTAATGAAAAACTGTTTTTT. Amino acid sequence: CASSWGTGQTTNEKLFF.

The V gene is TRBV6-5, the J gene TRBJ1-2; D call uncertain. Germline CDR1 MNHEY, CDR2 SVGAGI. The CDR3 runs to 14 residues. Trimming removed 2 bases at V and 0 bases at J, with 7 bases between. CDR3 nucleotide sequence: TGTGCCAGCAGTTACAGCTCTCCTAACTATGGCTACACCTTC. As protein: CASSYSSPNYGYTF.